These 9 T cell receptor beta chains were all obtained from the same sample, sequenced in a study of cytomegalovirus exposure and HLA in healthy donors. With 60 Vbeta and 13 Jbeta primers, the PCR was carried out. Method: immunoSEQ multiplex PCR; TCRdb's copy keeps in-frame clones and lacks some. The table lists about 160,000 clones, around 76% of them singletons. The sequencing sample was made of PBMCs. The receptors were sampled from a female donor in good health and CMV-seronegative.

CDR3 sequence: CASSIRDRALYEQYF. In DNA, the CDR3 is TGTGCCAGTAGTATTCGGGACAGGGCCCTCTACGAGCAGTACTTC. V is TRBV19 and J is TRBJ2-7; 9 nucleotides agree with TRBD1. The CDR3 covers 15 residues. Germline CDR1 and CDR2: LNHDA and SQIVND (reference sequence). The trim removed 3 bases at V and 3 bases at J, leaving 6 bases unmatched.

The DNA for the CDR3 is TGTGCCAGCAGTGAAGGGTCGGAGGGATGGCAGCCCCAGCATTTT. This gives the protein CASSEGSEGWQPQHF. The V gene is TRBV6-1, the J gene TRBJ1-5, with D unresolved. The CDR3 contains 15 residues. Germline V gene lookup returns CDR1 MNHNS and CDR2 SASEGT. V was pared by 1 base and J by 7 bases, with 14 bases between.

This chain connects TRBV15 to TRBJ2-5; D possibly corresponds to TRBD2 (6 bases). Per germline, CDR1 LNHNV and CDR2 YYDKDF (reference sequence). The CDR3 runs 16 residues. V was shortened by 0 bases and J by 5 bases, with 16 bases between the two germline ends. The CDR3, as DNA: TGTGCCACCAGCAGAGATCTCGGGGGAGTAGTGGAGACCCAGTACTTC. This gives the protein CATSRDLGGVVETQYF.

This clone was picked up one time. This sequence joins TRBV7-2 and TRBJ1-1; D ambiguous. This CDR3 comprises 13 residues. With 3 bases removed from V and 0 bases from J, the gap between germline ends came to 5 bases. From germline, CDR1 is SGHTA and CDR2 FQGNSA. DNA of the CDR3: TGTGCCAGCAGCTTGGAGATGAACACTGAAGCTTTCTTT. This encodes CASSLEMNTEAFF.

The chain uses TRBV4-1 and TRBJ1-5, with a weak D call TRBD1 (6 bases). Germline assignment: CDR1 MGHRA and CDR2 YSYEKL. CDR3 size: 15 residues. V was cut by 4 bases and J by 4 bases, with 14 bases left in between. The CDR3 region has the DNA TGCGCCAGCAGCCCCCGGGACACGGTAAATCAGCCCCAGCATTTT. Encoded protein: CASSPRDTVNQPQHF.

V gene TRBV28 combines with J gene TRBJ1-1; 9 bases match TRBD1. This CDR3 comprises 14 residues. The germline gives CDR1 MDHEN, CDR2 SYDVKM. Unmatched junction bases numbered 10, after V lost 6 bases and J lost 8 bases. The CDR3 protein is CASRPRDRAFEAFF. Here the CDR3 DNA reads TGTGCCAGCAGGCCCCGGGACAGGGCCTTCGAAGCTTTCTTT.

This clone was seen a few times. V usage is TRBV7-8 and J usage is TRBJ1-1; TRBD1 might be the D (6 bases). This CDR3 has 15 amino acids. V lost 1 base, J lost 7 bases, and 16 bases lay in between. Per the germline V gene, CDR1 is SGHVS and CDR2 is FQNEAQ. The CDR3 loop reads CASSLGAGGASEAFF. The DNA of the CDR3 is TGTGCCAGCAGCTTAGGGGCCGGGGGGGCCAGTGAAGCTTTCTTT.

This clone was seen a handful of times. The gene calls are TRBV11-1 and TRBJ1-6; the match to TRBD1 covers 8 bases. Germline CDR1 and CDR2: SGHAT and FQDESV (reference sequence). V dropped 3 bases and J dropped 5; count of bases not matched to a gene: 3. The CDR3 runs to 15 residues. The CDR3 reads CASSLMDRDNSPLHF. For the CDR3, the DNA is TGTGCCAGCAGCTTGATGGACAGGGATAATTCACCCCTCCACTTT.

The gene calls are TRBV4-2 and TRBJ2-7; tentatively, D is TRBD1 (6 bases). CDR1 and CDR2 (germline): LGHNA, YNFKEQ. The CDR3 covers 15 residues. V shed 0 bases and J shed 2 bases, with 11 bases lying between them. DNA of the CDR3: TGTGCCAGCAGCCAAGATTCCGGACAGACCTACGAGCAGTACTTC. Its protein is CASSQDSGQTYEQYF.